What follows are 32 T cell receptor beta chains derived from one specimen sequenced in a study of OX40 agonist ivuxolimab in advanced cancers. TCRdb's copy holds only in-frame clones and misses some; the assay was immunoSEQ multiplex PCR. The data show 55,000 to 75,000 clones, roughly 87% seen once. This specimen was CD4+ or CD8+ T cells sorted from blood, taken in a trial of the OX40 agonist ivuxolimab. These receptors were collected from an adult with an advanced solid tumor such as melanoma, head and neck, liver or kidney cancer.

In its sample, this clone was seen a few times. V is TRBV6-5 and J is TRBJ1-2, with 7 bases identical to TRBD1. The CDR3 is 13 amino acids. The germline CDR1 and CDR2 sequences are MNHEY and SVGAGI. Trimming removed 5 bases from V and 4 bases from J; junction bases left unmatched: 4. Written as DNA, the CDR3 is TGTGCCAGCAGTCCGGACAGGCCCTATGGCTACACCTTC. Translated, it gives CASSPDRPYGYTF.

V and J are TRBV9 and TRBJ1-1; D is uncertain. CDR1 and CDR2 from the germline V gene are SGDLS and YYNGEE. The CDR3 consists of 13 residues. Trimming left V 7 bases short and J 1 base short, with 11 bases between. CDR3 in DNA: TGTGCCAGCGGTGGGGAGGCGAACACTGAAGCTTTCTTT. Translated: CASGGEANTEAFF.

Comment on this clone: Distinct nucleotide sequences in the sample also encode this CDR3. The chain joins TRBV19 to TRBJ2-4; 7 bases line up with TRBD2. There are 13 residues in the CDR3. Germline trimming cut 9 bases from V and 6 bases from J; bases unmatched to any gene: 8. Germline assignment: CDR1 LNHDA and CDR2 SQIVND (reference sequence). CDR3 sequence reads: CASTPAGTNIQYF. CDR3 bases: TGTGCCAGCACCCCAGCGGGGACAAACATTCAGTACTTC.

There are a few counts of this clone. V and J are TRBV11-2 and TRBJ2-2; 7 positions match TRBD2. J lost 3 bases, V lost 8 bases, and 9 bases had no gene match. Looked up from germline, CDR1 is SGHAT and CDR2 is FQNNGV. The CDR3 totals 15 residues. The CDR3 DNA reads as TGTGCCAGCGGGTTAAGGGCGGGGGACACCGGGGAGCTGTTTTTT. Its translation: CASGLRAGDTGELFF. Filled out from reference TRBV11-2 and TRBJ2-2, the complete variable domain reads EAGVAQSPRYKIIEKRQSVAFWCNPISGHATLYWYQQILGQGPKLLIQFQNNGVVDDSQLPKDRFSAERLKGVDSTLKIQPAKLEDSAVYLCASGLRAGDTGELFFGEGSRLTVL.

The V and J genes are TRBV4-2 and TRBJ1-2; D remains unclear. The CDR3 loop spans 15 amino acids. The germline V and J ends were trimmed by 4 bases and 1 base, with 13 bases remaining between them. CDR1 LGHNA and CDR2 YNFKEQ come from the germline V gene. The CDR3 DNA follows: TGTGCCAGCAGCCGTCAACCAAGGGATAACTATGGCTACACCTTC. Translating it yields CASSRQPRDNYGYTF.

The V call is TRBV6-6, the J call TRBJ2-7; unclear D gene. Trimming removed 7 bases at V and 4 bases at J, with 11 bases between. The CDR3 is 12 amino acids. In germline, CDR1 is MNHNY, CDR2 SVGAGI (reference sequence). The CDR3 nucleotides read TGTGCCAGCACCTGGACGGAGTACGAGCAGTACTTC. This codes for CASTWTEYEQYF.

The V call is TRBV9, the J call TRBJ2-7, with 7 positions matching TRBD1. The CDR3 consists of 14 residues. Trimming removed 4 bases from V and 6 bases from J; junction bases left unmatched: 10. Germline values: CDR1 SGDLS, CDR2 YYNGEE. The chain's CDR3 is CASSTRTGQTEQYF. CDR3 in DNA: TGTGCCAGCAGCACCCGGACAGGACAAACCGAGCAGTACTTC.

A few counts support this clone. The genes are TRBV10-3 and TRBJ2-3; the match to TRBD2 covers 10 bases. Germline CDR1 reads ENHRY; CDR2 reads SYGVKD. CDR3 length: 18 amino acids. V lost 0 bases to trimming and J lost 0 bases; unmatched junction nucleotides: 6. The CDR3 DNA sequence: TGTGCCATCAGTGAGTCATTACTAGCGGGGACTAGCACAGATACGCAGTATTTT. It is translated as CAISESLLAGTSTDTQYF.

The chain joins TRBV28 to TRBJ1-5; the match to TRBD1 covers 7 bases. V was clipped by 5 bases and J by 15 bases; unmatched bases: 10. Germline-derived CDR1 and CDR2 are MDHEN and SYDVKM. The CDR3 runs to 12 residues. Written as DNA, the CDR3 is TGTGCCAGCAGTATCATCGACAGGGTCCGGCATTTT. Amino acid sequence: CASSIIDRVRHF.

The rearrangement joins TRBV4-1 to TRBJ1-4; 7 bases line up with TRBD1. Germline CDR1 is MGHRA and CDR2 is YSYEKL. Germline trimming cut 0 bases from V and 6 bases from J; bases unmatched to any gene: 10. The CDR3 runs to 17 residues. Here the CDR3 DNA reads TGCGCCAGCAGCCAAGAAGAAGGGAGAGGGGGCCATGAAAAACTGTTTTTT. Its translation: CASSQEEGRGGHEKLFF.

This sequence joins TRBV4-1 and TRBJ2-3, with D tentatively TRBD2 (6 bases). Germline V gives CDR1 MGHRA, CDR2 YSYEKL. This CDR3 is 15 amino acids long. V dropped 4 bases and J dropped 2 bases, with 13 bases sitting between them. CDR3: CASSLGLIYTDTQYF. The CDR3 DNA sequence: TGCGCCAGCAGCCTCGGACTAATTTACACAGATACGCAGTATTTT.

The chain couples TRBV7-9 to TRBJ2-5, with 9 positions matching TRBD2. Looked up from germline, CDR1 is SEHNR and CDR2 is FQNEAQ (reference sequence). The V segment lost 2 bases and the J segment 5 bases; nucleotides outside the gene matches: 6. The CDR3 contains 15 residues. The CDR3 DNA reads as TGTGCCAGCAGCTTAAGAGCGGGGGGCAGGGAGACCCAGTACTTC. Residues: CASSLRAGGRETQYF.

The rearrangement links TRBV5-8 to TRBJ2-7; 7 nucleotides match TRBD1. The CDR3 loop spans 13 amino acids. With V trimmed by 4 bases and J by 2 bases, 3 bases remained unmatched. Germline V gene data show CDR1 as SGHTS and CDR2 as YDEGEE. The CDR3 spells CASSRDSAYEQYF. The CDR3 DNA is TGTGCCAGCAGCCGGGACAGTGCCTACGAGCAGTACTTC.

As DNA, the CDR3 is TGCGCCAGCAGCTTGGGGACAGAGTTACCTTACGGCTACACCTTC. Residues: CASSLGTELPYGYTF. V usage is TRBV5-1 and J usage is TRBJ1-2, with TRBD1 as a possible D gene (6 bases). The CDR3 covers 15 residues. Per the germline V gene, CDR1 is SGHRS and CDR2 is YFSETQ. Trimming stripped 0 bases from V and 8 bases from J, with 17 bases between.

The rearrangement uses TRBV6-5 and TRBJ2-1; 9 bases align to TRBD2. The CDR3 extends over 15 amino acids. Germline V lookup: CDR1 MNHEY, CDR2 SVGAGI. J was trimmed by 0 bases and V by 5 bases; bases with no gene match: 2. CDR3 protein: CASSQLAGSYNEQFF. CDR3 DNA sequence: TGTGCCAGCAGTCAACTAGCGGGCTCCTACAATGAGCAGTTCTTC.

This chain connects TRBV9 to TRBJ1-5, with D possibly being TRBD1 (5 bases). The CDR3 contains 16 residues. From germline, CDR1 is SGDLS and CDR2 YYNGEE. V shed 3 bases and J shed 4 bases, with 17 bases lying between them. The CDR3 bases are TGTGCCAGCAGCGACAACCCAGGGTGGCCAAATCAGCCCCAGCATTTT. Encoded protein: CASSDNPGWPNQPQHF.

The DNA for the CDR3 is TGTGCCAGCAGCCGCGCAAGGGTGTTTTTT. Translation: CASSRARVFF. The rearrangement joins TRBV7-3 to TRBJ1-4; D ambiguous. Between the trimmed V and J ends, which lost 5 bases and 15 bases, there was a span of 10 bases. Germline CDR1 is SGHTA and CDR2 is FQGTGA. The length of the CDR3 is 10 residues. Filled out from reference TRBV7-3 and TRBJ1-4, the complete variable domain reads GAGVSQTPSNKVTEKGKYVELRCDPISGHTALYWYRQSLGQGPEFLIYFQGTGAADDSGLPNDRFFAVRPEGSVSTLKIQRTERGDSAVYLCASSRARVFFGSGTQLSVL.

This rearrangement joins TRBV19 to TRBJ1-5, with D possibly being TRBD1 (5 bases). V lost 3 bases and J lost 7, with 13 bases in between. The CDR3 runs to 14 residues. Germline assignment: CDR1 LNHDA and CDR2 SQIVND (reference sequence). The CDR3 here is CASSMGPQGQPQHF. CDR3 DNA: TGTGCCAGTAGTATGGGACCCCAAGGACAGCCCCAGCATTTT. The full variable domain, rest sourced from reference TRBV19 and TRBJ1-5, is DGGITQSPKYLFRKEGQNVTLSCEQNLNHDAMYWYRQDPGQGLRLIYYSQIVNDFQKGDIAEGYSVSREKKESFPLTVTSAQKNPTAFYLCASSMGPQGQPQHFGDGTRLSIL.

The chain combines TRBV10-3 with TRBJ2-7; TRBD1 or TRBD2 may be the D gene (5 bases each). This CDR3 comprises 11 residues. Germline V lookup: CDR1 ENHRY, CDR2 SYGVKD. Trimming stripped 4 bases from V and 7 bases from J, with 8 bases between. CDR3 region: CAISGGGEQYF. The CDR3 nucleotides read TGTGCCATCAGTGGTGGGGGTGAGCAGTACTTC.

The V and J genes are TRBV7-2 and TRBJ2-1; 8 bases agree with TRBD2. Germline V gene sequence: CDR1 SGHTA, CDR2 FQGNSA. V was clipped by 7 bases and J by 7 bases; unmatched bases: 9. The CDR3 is 14 residues long. For the CDR3, the DNA is TGTGCCAGCACCCTTCCGGGGGGGCGGAATGAGCAGTTCTTC. It yields the protein CASTLPGGRNEQFF.

J is TRBJ2-2 and V is TRBV10-3; D may be TRBD2 (6 bases). Germline CDR1 is ENHRY and CDR2 is SYGVKD. V lost 10 bases and J 3 bases, leaving 12 bases between the germline ends. This CDR3 is built from 13 residues. This CDR3 reads CATRDSYTGELFF. The CDR3, as DNA: TGTGCCACTCGGGACTCATACACCGGGGAGCTGTTTTTT.

The V and J genes are TRBV5-4 and TRBJ1-3; the D gene is possibly TRBD1 (6 bases). In germline, CDR1 is SGHNT, CDR2 YYREEE (reference sequence). V lost 5 bases and J 3 bases, leaving 12 bases between the germline ends. The CDR3 covers 14 residues. The CDR3 sequence is CASRQQGGGNTIYF. The CDR3 nucleotides are TGTGCCAGCAGACAACAGGGAGGTGGAAACACCATATATTTT.

The chain combines TRBV6-5 with TRBJ2-7; TRBD2 matches 8 bases. Trimming at V came to 0 bases and at J to 1 base, leaving 5 bases not matched to a gene. The CDR3 has 16 amino acids. Germline V gene data show CDR1 as MNHEY and CDR2 as SVGAGI. This CDR3 is CASSYSIASGSYEQYF. CDR3 DNA sequence: TGTGCCAGCAGTTACTCGATTGCTAGCGGGTCCTACGAGCAGTACTTC.

This sequence joins TRBV19 and TRBJ2-7; TRBD1 or TRBD2 may be the D gene (6 bases each). The CDR3 is made up of 14 amino acids. The V gene's germline CDR1 is LNHDA and CDR2 SQIVND (reference sequence). The CDR3 loop is CALQGGLYSYEQYF. CDR3 sequence (DNA): TGTGCATTGCAAGGGGGGTTATACTCCTACGAGCAGTACTTC.

The rearrangement links TRBV18 to TRBJ1-2; D is uncertain. This CDR3 is 14 amino acids long. V dropped 3 bases and J dropped 4 bases, with 12 bases sitting between them. Germline values: CDR1 KGHSH, CDR2 LQKENI. The CDR3 loop reads CASSPRGDGYGYTF. In DNA form, the CDR3 reads TGTGCCAGCTCACCTCGAGGCGATGGCTATGGCTACACCTTC.

This clone was seen once. V gene TRBV11-2 combines with J gene TRBJ2-2, with 8 bases lining up with TRBD1. V dropped 8 bases and J dropped 5; count of bases not matched to a gene: 7. This CDR3 comprises 14 residues. Per germline, CDR1 SGHAT and CDR2 FQNNGV. CDR3 residues: CASGLQGVTGELFF. The CDR3, as DNA: TGTGCCAGCGGGCTACAGGGGGTAACCGGGGAGCTGTTTTTT.

This clone was counted a single time. CDR3 nucleotides: TGTGCCAGACAGAGCACAGATACGCAGTATTTT. It specifies CARQSTDTQYF. The V gene is TRBV19, the J gene TRBJ2-3; D gene uncertain. Trimming left V 9 bases short and J 0 bases short, with 4 bases between. CDR1 and CDR2 (germline): LNHDA, SQIVND (reference sequence). This CDR3 has 11 amino acids.

V usage is TRBV28 and J usage is TRBJ2-2; D gene uncertain. The CDR3 has 15 amino acids. Trimming cost V 5 bases and J 5 bases, with 15 bases left between them. Per the germline V gene, CDR1 is MDHEN and CDR2 is SYDVKM. The DNA for the CDR3 is TGTGCCAGCAGTCTTATGGCAGGCAATACCGGGGAGCTGTTTTTT. This gives the protein CASSLMAGNTGELFF. Full variable domain (missing parts from reference TRBV28 and TRBJ2-2): DVKVTQSSRYLVKRTGEKVFLECVQDMDHENMFWYRQDPGLGLRLIYFSYDVKMKEKGDIPEGYSVSREKKERFSLILESASTNQTSMYLCASSLMAGNTGELFFGEGSRLTVL.

The rearrangement joins TRBV11-2 to TRBJ2-1, with D possibly matching TRBD2 (7 bases). CDR1 is SGHAT, CDR2 FQNNGV, per germline. The CDR3 totals 14 residues. Trimming cost V 8 bases and J 10 bases, with 21 bases left between them. The CDR3 nucleotides are TGTGCCAGCGGGGGGGGCACAGGGCCCAAGGAGCAGTTCTTC. As protein: CASGGGTGPKEQFF. Looking up the rest from reference TRBV11-2 and TRBJ2-1 gives the full variable domain: EAGVAQSPRYKIIEKRQSVAFWCNPISGHATLYWYQQILGQGPKLLIQFQNNGVVDDSQLPKDRFSAERLKGVDSTLKIQPAKLEDSAVYLCASGGGTGPKEQFFGPGTRLTVL.

The chain carries TRBV11-1 and TRBJ2-1; 8 positions match TRBD2. Per germline, CDR1 SGHAT and CDR2 FQDESV (reference sequence). The V and J ends lost 5 bases and 2 bases, in that order; junction bases with no gene match: 5. CDR3 length equals 15 residues. CDR3 DNA sequence: TGTGCCAGCAGCCGTCAGCGGGGGACCTACAATGAGCAGTTCTTC. It translates to CASSRQRGTYNEQFF.

A remark on this clone: The sample has other DNA sequences that encode this CDR3 too. CDR3 in amino acids: CAWSAQGTEAFF. The CDR3 coding sequence is TGTGCCTGGAGCGCGCAGGGGACTGAAGCTTTCTTT. The chain joins TRBV30 to TRBJ1-1, with D perhaps TRBD1 (6 bases). The V end was cut by 3 bases, the J end by 5 bases, with 10 bases between. Germline V CDR1 and CDR2: GTSNPN, SVGIG (reference sequence). The CDR3 is 12 amino acids.

The chain joins TRBV28 to TRBJ1-1; D unresolved. The germline V gene encodes CDR1 MDHEN and CDR2 SYDVKM. Trimming left V 9 bases short and J 4 bases short, with 12 bases between. The CDR3 has 12 residues. CDR3 loop: CASRRSPTEAFF. The CDR3 DNA is TGTGCCAGTCGGAGGTCACCCACTGAAGCTTTCTTT.